The T cell receptor beta chain under discussion was sequenced for a study of blood T cells in healthy people across ages. Study overall: Template switching captured about one barcoded beta molecule per two T cells.

Per the germline V gene, CDR1 is SEHNR and CDR2 is FQNEAQ (reference sequence). The CDR3 totals 15 residues. V dropped 6 bases and J dropped 5 bases, with 16 bases sitting between them. The study's findings and limits: The study found more naive CD4+ cells and higher diversity in long-lived than aged donors.

On this clonotype itself: What it recognizes is unknown.

The second PCR ran about 6 to 12 cycles with a sample-barcoded 5' primer and J-beta primers. Via MiXCR, TCRdb re-called the 5' RACE reads, giving one row per CDR3 protein. The sample holds approximately 780,000 distinct CDR3 sequences, 25% to 30% seen once. Separately, the same data were catalogued under a study of T cells of mothers and their children. That work states: Related pairs of mothers and children showed slightly higher, non-significant overlap versus unrelated pairs.

The sequence came from a boy aged 5-17 years in good health. The sequenced sample consisted of blood. The chain couples TRBV7-9 to TRBJ1-4; maybe TRBD1 (6 bases). This CDR3 reads CASRRGQYLNEKLFF. In DNA, the CDR3 is TGTGCCAGCAGAAGAGGACAGTACCTAAATGAAAAACTGTTTTTT.